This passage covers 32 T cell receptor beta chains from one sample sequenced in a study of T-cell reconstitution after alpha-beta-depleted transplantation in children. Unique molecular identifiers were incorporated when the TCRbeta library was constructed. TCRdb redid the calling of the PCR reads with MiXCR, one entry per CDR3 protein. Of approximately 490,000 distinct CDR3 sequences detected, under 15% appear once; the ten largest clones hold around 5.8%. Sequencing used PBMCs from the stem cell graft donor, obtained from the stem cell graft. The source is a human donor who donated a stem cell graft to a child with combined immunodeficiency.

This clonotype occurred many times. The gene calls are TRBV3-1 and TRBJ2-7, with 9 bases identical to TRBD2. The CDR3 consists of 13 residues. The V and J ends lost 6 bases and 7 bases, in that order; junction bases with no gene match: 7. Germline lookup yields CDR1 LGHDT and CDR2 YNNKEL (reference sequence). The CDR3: CASSGGTSWEQYF. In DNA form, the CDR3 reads TGTGCCAGCAGTGGCGGGACTAGCTGGGAGCAGTACTTC.

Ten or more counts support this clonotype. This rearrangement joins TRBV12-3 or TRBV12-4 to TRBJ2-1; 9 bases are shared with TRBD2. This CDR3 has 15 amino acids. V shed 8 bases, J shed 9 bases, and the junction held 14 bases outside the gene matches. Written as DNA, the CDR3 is TGTGCCAGCTCCCCCGGCGGGGGGGCCCGTGGTGAGCAGTTCTTC. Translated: CASSPGGGARGEQFF.

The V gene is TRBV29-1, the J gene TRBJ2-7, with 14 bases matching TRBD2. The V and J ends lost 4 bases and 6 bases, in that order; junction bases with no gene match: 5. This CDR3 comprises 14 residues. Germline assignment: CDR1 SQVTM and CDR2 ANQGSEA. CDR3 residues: CSVAGLAGVLEQYF. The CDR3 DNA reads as TGCAGCGTTGCGGGACTAGCGGGAGTACTCGAGCAGTACTTC.

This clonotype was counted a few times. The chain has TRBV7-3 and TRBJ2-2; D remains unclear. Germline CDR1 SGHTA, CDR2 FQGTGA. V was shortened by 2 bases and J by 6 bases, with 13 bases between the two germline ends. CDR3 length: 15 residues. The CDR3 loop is CASSLVGGSAGELFF. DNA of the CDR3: TGTGCCAGCAGCTTAGTAGGTGGATCGGCCGGGGAGCTGTTTTTT.

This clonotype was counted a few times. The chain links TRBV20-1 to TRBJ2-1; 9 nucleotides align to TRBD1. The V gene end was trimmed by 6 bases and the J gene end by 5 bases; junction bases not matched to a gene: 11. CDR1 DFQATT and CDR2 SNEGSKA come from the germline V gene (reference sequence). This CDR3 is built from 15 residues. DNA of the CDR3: TGCAGTGCCTCGCCCAGGACAGGGGACCACAATGAGCAGTTCTTC. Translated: CSASPRTGDHNEQFF.

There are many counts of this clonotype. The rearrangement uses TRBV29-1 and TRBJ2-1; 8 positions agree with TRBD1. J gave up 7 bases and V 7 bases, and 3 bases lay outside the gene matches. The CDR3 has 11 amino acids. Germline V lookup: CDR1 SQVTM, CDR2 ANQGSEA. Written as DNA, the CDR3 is TGCAGCGGAAGGACAGGGAATGAGCAGTTCTTC. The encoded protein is CSGRTGNEQFF.

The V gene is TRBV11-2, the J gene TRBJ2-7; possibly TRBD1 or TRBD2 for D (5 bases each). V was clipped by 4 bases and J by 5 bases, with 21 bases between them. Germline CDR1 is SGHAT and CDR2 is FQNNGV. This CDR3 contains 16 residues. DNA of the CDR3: TGTGCCAGCAGCTCTCTTTGGGGACGATTGCTCCACGAGCAGTACTTC. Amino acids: CASSSLWGRLLHEQYF.

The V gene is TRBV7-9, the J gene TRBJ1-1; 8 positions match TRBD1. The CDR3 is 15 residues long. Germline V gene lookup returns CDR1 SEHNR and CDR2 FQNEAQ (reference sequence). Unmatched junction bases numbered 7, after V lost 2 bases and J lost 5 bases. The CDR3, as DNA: TGTGCCAGCAGCTTATCGGACAGGGCGCGGACTGAAGCTTTCTTT. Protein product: CASSLSDRARTEAFF.

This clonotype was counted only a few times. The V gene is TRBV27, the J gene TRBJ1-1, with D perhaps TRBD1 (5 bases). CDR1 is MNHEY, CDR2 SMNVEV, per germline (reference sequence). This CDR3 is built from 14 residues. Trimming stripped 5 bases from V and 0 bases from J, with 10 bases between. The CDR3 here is CASSPMGVNTEAFF. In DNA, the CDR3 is TGTGCCAGCAGTCCCATGGGGGTGAACACTGAAGCTTTCTTT.

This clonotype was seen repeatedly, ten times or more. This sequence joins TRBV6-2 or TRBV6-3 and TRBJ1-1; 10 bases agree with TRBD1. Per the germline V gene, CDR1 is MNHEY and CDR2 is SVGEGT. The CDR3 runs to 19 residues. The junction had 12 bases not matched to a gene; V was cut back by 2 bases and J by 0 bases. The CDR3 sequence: CASSYPGQGSSSLNTEAFF. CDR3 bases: TGTGCCAGCAGTTACCCGGGACAGGGGTCCTCCTCTTTGAACACTGAAGCTTTCTTT.

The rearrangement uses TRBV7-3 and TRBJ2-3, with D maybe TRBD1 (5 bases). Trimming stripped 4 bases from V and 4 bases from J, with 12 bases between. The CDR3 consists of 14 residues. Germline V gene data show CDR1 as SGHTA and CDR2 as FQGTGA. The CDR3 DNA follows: TGTGCCAGCAGCTCCCGACAGACACCAGATACGCAGTATTTT. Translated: CASSSRQTPDTQYF.

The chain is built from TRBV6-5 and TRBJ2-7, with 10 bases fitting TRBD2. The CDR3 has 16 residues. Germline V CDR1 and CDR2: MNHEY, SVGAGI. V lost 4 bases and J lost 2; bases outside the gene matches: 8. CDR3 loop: CASSSISSGSPYEQYF. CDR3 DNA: TGTGCCAGCAGTTCCATATCTAGCGGGAGCCCCTACGAGCAGTACTTC.

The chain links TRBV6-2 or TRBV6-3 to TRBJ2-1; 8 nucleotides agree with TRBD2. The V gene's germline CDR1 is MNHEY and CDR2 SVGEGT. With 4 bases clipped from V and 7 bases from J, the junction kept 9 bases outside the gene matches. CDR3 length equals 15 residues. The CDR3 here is CASSSGTSAWNEQFF. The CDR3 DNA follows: TGTGCCAGCAGTTCCGGGACTAGTGCATGGAATGAGCAGTTCTTC.

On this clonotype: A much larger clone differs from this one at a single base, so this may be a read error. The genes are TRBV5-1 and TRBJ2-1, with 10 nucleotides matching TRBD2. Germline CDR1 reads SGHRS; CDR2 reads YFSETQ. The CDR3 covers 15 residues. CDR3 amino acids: CASILASGGHNEQFF. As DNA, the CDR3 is TGCGCCAGCATCTTGGCTAGCGGGGGCCACAATGAGCAGTTCTTC.

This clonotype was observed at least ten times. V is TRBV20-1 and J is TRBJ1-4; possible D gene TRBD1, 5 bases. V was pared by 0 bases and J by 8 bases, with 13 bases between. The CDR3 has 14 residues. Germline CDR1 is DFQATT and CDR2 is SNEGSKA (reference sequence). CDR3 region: CSARDRRGTEKLFF. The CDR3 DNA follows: TGCAGTGCTAGAGATCGGAGAGGGACGGAAAAACTGTTTTTT.

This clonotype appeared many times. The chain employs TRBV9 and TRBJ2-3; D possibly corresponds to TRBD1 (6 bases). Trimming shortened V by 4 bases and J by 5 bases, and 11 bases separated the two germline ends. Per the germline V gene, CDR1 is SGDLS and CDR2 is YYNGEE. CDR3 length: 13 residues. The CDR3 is CASSHSGVDTQYF. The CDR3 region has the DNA TGTGCCAGCAGCCACTCAGGGGTAGATACGCAGTATTTT.

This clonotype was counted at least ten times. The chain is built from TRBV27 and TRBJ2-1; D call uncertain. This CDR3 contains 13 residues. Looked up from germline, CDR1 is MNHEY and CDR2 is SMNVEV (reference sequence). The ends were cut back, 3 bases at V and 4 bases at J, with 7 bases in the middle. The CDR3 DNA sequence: TGTGCCAGCAGTTTTATGGAATACAATGAGCAGTTCTTC. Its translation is CASSFMEYNEQFF.

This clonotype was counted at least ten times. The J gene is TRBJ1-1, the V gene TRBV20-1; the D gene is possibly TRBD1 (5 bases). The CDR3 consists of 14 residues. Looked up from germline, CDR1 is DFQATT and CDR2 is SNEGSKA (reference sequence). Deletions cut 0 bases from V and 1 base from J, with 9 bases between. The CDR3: CSARDGDSNTEAFF. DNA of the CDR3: TGCAGTGCTAGAGATGGGGACTCGAACACTGAAGCTTTCTTT.

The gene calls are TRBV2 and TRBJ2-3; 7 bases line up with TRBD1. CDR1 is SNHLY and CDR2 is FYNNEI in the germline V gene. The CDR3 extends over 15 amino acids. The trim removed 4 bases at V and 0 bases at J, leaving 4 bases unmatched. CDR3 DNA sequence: TGTGCCAGCAGTGCTGTGGGACAGAGCACAGATACGCAGTATTTT. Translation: CASSAVGQSTDTQYF.

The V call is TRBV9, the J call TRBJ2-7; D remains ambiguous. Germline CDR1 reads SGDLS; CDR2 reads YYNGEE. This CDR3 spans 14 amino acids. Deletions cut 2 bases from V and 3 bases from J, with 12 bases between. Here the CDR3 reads CASSVGVRGYEQYF. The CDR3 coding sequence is TGTGCCAGCAGCGTCGGTGTTCGTGGCTACGAGCAGTACTTC.

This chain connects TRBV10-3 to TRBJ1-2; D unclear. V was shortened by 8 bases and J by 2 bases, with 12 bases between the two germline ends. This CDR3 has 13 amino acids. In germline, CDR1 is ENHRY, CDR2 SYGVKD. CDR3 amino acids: CAIWEEVNYGYTF. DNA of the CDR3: TGTGCCATCTGGGAGGAGGTCAACTATGGCTACACCTTC.

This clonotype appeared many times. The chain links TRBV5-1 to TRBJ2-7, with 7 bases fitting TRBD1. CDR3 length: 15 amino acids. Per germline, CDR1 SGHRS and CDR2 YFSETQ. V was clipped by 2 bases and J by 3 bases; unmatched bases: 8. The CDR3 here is CASSLWTGFFYEQYF. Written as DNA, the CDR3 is TGCGCCAGCAGCTTATGGACAGGATTTTTCTACGAGCAGTACTTC.

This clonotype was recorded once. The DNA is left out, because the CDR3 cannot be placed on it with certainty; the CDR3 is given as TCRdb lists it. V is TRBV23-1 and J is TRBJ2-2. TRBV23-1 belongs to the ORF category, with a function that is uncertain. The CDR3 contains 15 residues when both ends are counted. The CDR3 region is CASSPDPEHRGAVFF.

DNA of the CDR3: TGCAGTGCTAGAGATCGATCGAGCGGGGGTCCTAGCACAGATACGCAGTATTTT. Protein product: CSARDRSSGGPSTDTQYF. This chain links TRBV20-1 with TRBJ2-3; 8 bases fit TRBD2. Looked up from germline, CDR1 is DFQATT and CDR2 is SNEGSKA (reference sequence). V was pared by 0 bases and J by 0 bases, with 11 bases of the junction left unmatched. The CDR3 has 18 residues.

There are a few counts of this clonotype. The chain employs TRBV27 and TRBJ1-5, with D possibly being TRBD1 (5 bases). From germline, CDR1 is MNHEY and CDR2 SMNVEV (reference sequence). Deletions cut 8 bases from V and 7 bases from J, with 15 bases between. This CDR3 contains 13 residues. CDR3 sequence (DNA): TGTGCCAGCTACCGAGGACACCTCCAGCCCCAGCATTTT. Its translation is CASYRGHLQPQHF.

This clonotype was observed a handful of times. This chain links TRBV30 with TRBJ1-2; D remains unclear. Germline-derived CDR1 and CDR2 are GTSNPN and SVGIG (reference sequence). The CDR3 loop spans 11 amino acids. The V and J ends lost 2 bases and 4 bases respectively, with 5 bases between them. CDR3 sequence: CAWSPSYGYTF. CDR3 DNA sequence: TGTGCCTGGAGTCCGTCCTATGGCTACACCTTC.

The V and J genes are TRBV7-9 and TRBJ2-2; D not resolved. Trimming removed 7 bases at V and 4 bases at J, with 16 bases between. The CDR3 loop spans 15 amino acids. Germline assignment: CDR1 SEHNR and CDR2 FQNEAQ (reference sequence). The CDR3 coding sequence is TGTGCCAGCACCATTCCGTCCTCTCGCACCGGGGAGCTGTTTTTT. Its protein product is CASTIPSSRTGELFF.

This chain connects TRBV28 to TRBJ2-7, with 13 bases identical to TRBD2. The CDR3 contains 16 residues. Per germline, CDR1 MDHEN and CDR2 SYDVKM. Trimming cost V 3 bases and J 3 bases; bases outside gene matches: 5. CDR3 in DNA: TGTGCCAGCAGTTTTGGGACTAGCGGGACCTTCTACGAGCAGTACTTC. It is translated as CASSFGTSGTFYEQYF.

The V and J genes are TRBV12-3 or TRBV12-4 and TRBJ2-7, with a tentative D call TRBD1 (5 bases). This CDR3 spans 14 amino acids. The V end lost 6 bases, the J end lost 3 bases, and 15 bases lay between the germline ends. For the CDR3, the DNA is TGTGCCAGCAGGAGAACAGGCGACCGCTACGAGCAGTACTTC. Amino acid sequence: CASRRTGDRYEQYF.

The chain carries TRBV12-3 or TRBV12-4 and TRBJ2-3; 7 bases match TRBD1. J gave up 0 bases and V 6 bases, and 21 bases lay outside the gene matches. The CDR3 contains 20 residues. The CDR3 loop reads CASRMGLHDRDESSTDTQYF. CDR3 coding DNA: TGTGCCAGCAGGATGGGCCTCCACGACAGGGACGAATCTAGCACAGATACGCAGTATTTT.

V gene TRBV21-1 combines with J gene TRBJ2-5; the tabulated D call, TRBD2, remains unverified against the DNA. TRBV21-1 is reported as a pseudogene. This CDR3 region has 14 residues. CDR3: CASTTPPGGETQYF. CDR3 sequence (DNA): TGTGCCAGCACAACCCCACCTGGAGGGGAGACCCAGTACTTC.

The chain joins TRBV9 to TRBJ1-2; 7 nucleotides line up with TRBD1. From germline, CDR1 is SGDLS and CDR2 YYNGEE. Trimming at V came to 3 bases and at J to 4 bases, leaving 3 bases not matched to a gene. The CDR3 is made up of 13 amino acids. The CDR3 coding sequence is TGTGCCAGCAGCGACCGGGACAGCTATGGCTACACCTTC. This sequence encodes CASSDRDSYGYTF.